What follows is one T cell receptor beta chain and its context. The protocol was immunoSEQ multiplex PCR, while the TCRdb copy is restricted to in-frame clones and leaves out a portion. The sample includes under 200,000 clones, roughly 84% of them seen just once. The sample comes from a study of blood T cell repertoires in COVID-19. This CDR3 contains 16 residues. CDR1 and CDR2 (germline): WNHNN, SYGVQD (reference sequence). V gave up 6 bases and J gave up 9 bases, with 21 bases separating them. This chain links TRBV10-1 with TRBJ1-6; a possible D gene is TRBD1 (6 bases). The sample consisted of peripheral blood. The sequence was collected from a woman aged 80 or over with active or convalescent COVID-19. As DNA, the CDR3 is TGCGCCAGCAGGAAGGCCGTGAGGGGGTTCCGTTCACCCCTCCACTTT. This gives the protein CASRKAVRGFRSPLHF.